This TCR beta chain originates from a study of OX40 agonist ivuxolimab in advanced cancers. General study results and limits: At doses 0.1 to 3.0 mg/kg, CD4+ and CD8+ clones expanded. The study found that CD8+ T cells averaged more expanded clones than CD4+. Low clonal expansion, among the lowest seen, marked partial responders at 0.1-3.0 mg/kg.

Peripheral blood came from all dose cohorts at three timepoints. Measured with immunoSEQ multiplex PCR; TCRdb has only the in-frame clones, and not every one. The repertoire holds 25,000 to 35,000 clones, with 80% to 85% as singletons. This clone was seen only once. Its antigen is undetermined. This TCR derives from an adult with an advanced solid tumor such as melanoma, head and neck, liver or kidney cancer. Source: CD4+ or CD8+ T cells sorted from blood, taken in a trial of the OX40 agonist ivuxolimab.

CDR3 in DNA: TGCGCCAGCAGCCAAGTCGCGCTAACTAAAGGTGAGCAGTTCTTC. This sequence encodes CASSQVALTKGEQFF. The chain recombines TRBV4-1 with TRBJ2-1; D remains unclear. The germline CDR1 and CDR2 sequences are MGHRA and YSYEKL. CDR3 length: 15 residues. V lost 1 base and J 9 bases, leaving 16 bases between the germline ends.